These T cell receptor beta chains were read from a single sample in a study of shared clonotypes between healthy human individuals. TCRdb's table, derived via immunoSEQ multiplex PCR, lists solely in-frame clones and lacks some. The sample contains approximately 840,000 clones, approximately 97% of which appear only once. Sequencing used naive CD8+ T cells sorted from blood. These receptors were collected from a young man in good health. CDR3s include the opening cysteine and the closing phenylalanine or tryptophan. D genes are given only for firm matches. For some rows the clone size is stated as once, few or many, or as a class when expanded; others skip it.

v_call	j_call	d_call	clone_size	cdr3_aa	cdr3_nt
TRBV28	TRBJ2-1	TRBD2	NA	CASSLQTGLAGGFF	TGTGCCAGCAGTTTACAAACGGGACTAGCGGGAGGGTTCTTC
TRBV19	TRBJ2-1	NA	NA	CASNLVRGNEQFF	TGTGCCAGTAACTTAGTTAGGGGCAATGAGCAGTTCTTC
TRBV29-1	TRBJ2-7	TRBD1	NA	CSVEGPGQGSYEQYF	TGCAGCGTTGAAGGGCCGGGACAGGGTTCCTACGAGCAGTACTTC
TRBV6-6	TRBJ2-7	TRBD2	NA	CASSETSAYEQYF	TGTGCCAGCAGTGAGACTAGCGCCTACGAGCAGTACTTC
TRBV27	TRBJ2-1	TRBD2	NA	CASSPLWTLAGVDNEQFF	TGTGCCAGCAGTCCACTATGGACCTTAGCGGGAGTTGACAATGAGCAGTTCTTC
TRBV7-9	TRBJ1-4	TRBD1	NA	CASSPRTGVEKLFF	TGTGCCAGCAGCCCGAGAACAGGGGTTGAAAAACTGTTTTTT
TRBV7-2	TRBJ1-3	NA	NA	CASSFWGSGNTIYF	TGTGCCAGCAGCTTCTGGGGCTCTGGAAACACCATATATTTT
TRBV6-5	TRBJ1-2	NA	NA	CASRALQDNYGYTF	TGTGCCAGCAGAGCCTTACAAGATAACTATGGCTACACCTTC
TRBV5-1	TRBJ2-1	NA	NA	CASSLESLGVWEQFF	TGCGCCAGCAGCTTGGAATCATTGGGGGTTTGGGAGCAGTTCTTC
TRBV2	TRBJ2-5	TRBD1	NA	CASRPGQGARETQYF	TGTGCCAGCAGACCCGGACAGGGGGCGCGAGAGACCCAGTACTTC
TRBV6-5	TRBJ2-2	NA	once	CASSYFGELFF	TGTGCCAGCAGTTACTTCGGGGAGCTGTTTTTT
TRBV6-1	TRBJ1-1	NA	NA	CAIRENTEAFF	TGTGCCATACGGGAGAACACTGAAGCTTTCTTT
TRBV7-3	TRBJ2-3	NA	NA	CASSSTGTSTDTQYF	TGTGCCAGCAGCTCAACCGGGACTAGCACAGATACGCAGTATTTT
TRBV4-3	TRBJ1-4	NA	NA	CASSQEDGHGEKLFF	TGCGCCAGCAGCCAAGAGGATGGCCACGGTGAAAAACTGTTTTTT